A single sample gave rise to the 13 T cell receptor beta chains below, sequenced in a study of T cell changes during pregnancy in multiple sclerosis. Sequenced by immunoSEQ multiplex PCR; TCRdb stores in-frame clones only, minus some. Of just under 85,000 clones detected, 80% to 95% appear once; the ten largest clones hold 2.5%. The sample was peripheral blood, taken in the first trimester of pregnancy. These receptors were taken from a female donor with multiple sclerosis, enrolled in a pregnancy study.

This chain links TRBV28 with TRBJ2-2; 7 bases map to TRBD1. Germline CDR1 is MDHEN and CDR2 is SYDVKM. The CDR3 contains 16 residues. The junction had 13 bases not matched to a gene; V was cut back by 7 bases and J by 5 bases. This CDR3 is CASTQALTGRTGELFF. The CDR3 DNA sequence: TGTGCCAGCACCCAGGCCCTGACAGGGCGGACCGGGGAGCTGTTTTTT.

The chain uses TRBV28 and TRBJ1-3; D gene unclear. The germline gives CDR1 MDHEN, CDR2 SYDVKM. The CDR3 spans 15 residues. The ends were cut back, 3 bases at V and 2 bases at J, with 11 bases in the middle. DNA for the CDR3: TGTGCCAGCAGTTTGACACATACTGCTGGAAACACCATATATTTT. The encoded protein is CASSLTHTAGNTIYF.

The V call is TRBV30, the J call TRBJ2-1; D might be TRBD1 (5 bases). The CDR3 loop spans 14 amino acids. In germline, CDR1 is GTSNPN, CDR2 SVGIG (reference sequence). The V end was cut by 2 bases, the J end by 2 bases, with 10 bases between. This chain's CDR3 is CAWSTQGTYNEQFF. The DNA for the CDR3 is TGTGCCTGGAGTACCCAGGGAACCTACAATGAGCAGTTCTTC.

This chain links TRBV29-1 with TRBJ1-1; D possibly corresponds to TRBD1 (5 bases). The V gene's germline CDR1 is SQVTM and CDR2 ANQGSEA. Trimming took 4 bases from V and 0 from J, leaving 12 bases between them. The CDR3 is 14 amino acids. CDR3 sequence reads: CSVGSNRMNTEAFF. The CDR3 nucleotides are TGCAGCGTTGGAAGTAACAGGATGAACACTGAAGCTTTCTTT.

The chain is built from TRBV13 and TRBJ2-4; possible D gene TRBD2, 6 bases. The CDR3 spans 14 residues. The germline gives CDR1 PRHDT, CDR2 FYEKMQ (reference sequence). V lost 6 bases, J lost 5 bases, and 14 bases lay in between. The CDR3 region has the DNA TGTGCCAGCAGGCCCCGGGACTCAGAAAACATTCAGTACTTC. Amino acid sequence: CASRPRDSENIQYF.

This clone was detected only once. V gene TRBV6-5 combines with J gene TRBJ1-1; D remains ambiguous. The V and J ends lost 0 bases and 8 bases respectively, with 10 bases between them. The germline V gene encodes CDR1 MNHEY and CDR2 SVGAGI. The CDR3 consists of 13 residues. CDR3 sequence (DNA): TGTGCCAGCAGTTACTCAGAAGCCCCGGAAGCTTTCTTT. Its translation is CASSYSEAPEAFF.

The chain has TRBV19 and TRBJ2-4, with D maybe TRBD2 (6 bases). Germline CDR1 and CDR2: LNHDA and SQIVND (reference sequence). The length of the CDR3 is 15 residues. Deletions cut 5 bases from V and 2 bases from J, with 13 bases between. The DNA of the CDR3 is TGTGCCAGTAGTGGAGGGGCAAGGTCCAAAAACATTCAGTACTTC. This translates into CASSGGARSKNIQYF.

V and J are TRBV18 and TRBJ1-6; 7 bases align to TRBD1. The CDR3 is made up of 14 amino acids. CDR1 is KGHSH, CDR2 LQKENI, per germline. Germline trimming cut 3 bases from V and 9 bases from J; bases unmatched to any gene: 5. CDR3 bases: TGTGCCAGCTCACCTGGGACAGAAATTTCACCCCTCCACTTT. Protein sequence: CASSPGTEISPLHF.

This clone was seen just once. The genes are TRBV7-9 and TRBJ2-1; 10 bases align to TRBD2. This CDR3 is built from 16 residues. The germline V gene has CDR1 SEHNR and CDR2 FQNEAQ (reference sequence). V lost 5 bases to trimming and J lost 9 bases; unmatched junction nucleotides: 13. The CDR3 loop is CASSPRGLAGVGEQFF. The CDR3 nucleotides read TGTGCCAGCAGCCCTAGAGGGCTAGCGGGAGTGGGTGAGCAGTTCTTC. The variable domain in full, with the rest retrieved from reference TRBV7-9 and TRBJ2-1, is DTGVSQNPRHKITKRGQNVTFRCDPISEHNRLYWYRQTLGQGPEFLTYFQNEAQLEKSRLLSDRFSAERPKGSFSTLEIQRTEQGDSAMYLCASSPRGLAGVGEQFFGPGTRLTVL.

The rearrangement uses TRBV5-6 and TRBJ2-7; 8 nucleotides line up with TRBD2. Germline V lookup: CDR1 SGHDT, CDR2 YYEEEE. J gave up 4 bases and V 4 bases, and 16 bases lay outside the gene matches. CDR3 length equals 17 residues. For the CDR3, the DNA is TGTGCCAGCAGCCCCCTTGTAGGAACTAGCGGAGCATACGAGCAGTACTTC. Translating it yields CASSPLVGTSGAYEQYF.

The rearrangement uses TRBV4-1 and TRBJ2-3; possibly TRBD1 for D (5 bases). Germline CDR1 MGHRA, CDR2 YSYEKL. The CDR3 is 16 amino acids. V shed 5 bases and J shed 4 bases, with 19 bases lying between them. CDR3 sequence (DNA): TGCGCCAGCAGCTCCCAAGCAGTGACAGCTTCAGATACGCAGTATTTT. This sequence encodes CASSSQAVTASDTQYF.

The rearrangement links TRBV18 to TRBJ2-3; 15 bases fit TRBD2. The CDR3 is 18 residues long. V dropped 3 bases and J dropped 3; count of bases not matched to a gene: 7. From germline, CDR1 is KGHSH and CDR2 LQKENI. In nucleotides, the CDR3 is TGTGCCAGCTCACCCGGACTAGCGGGAGGGCCAGGAACAGATACGCAGTATTTT. This gives the protein CASSPGLAGGPGTDTQYF.

This rearrangement joins TRBV18 to TRBJ1-3; 8 nucleotides line up with TRBD1. Trimming cost V 3 bases and J 2 bases; bases outside gene matches: 3. Germline CDR1 reads KGHSH; CDR2 reads LQKENI. CDR3 size: 15 residues. CDR3: CASSPQGATGNTIYF. DNA of the CDR3: TGTGCCAGCTCACCTCAGGGGGCTACTGGAAACACCATATATTTT.